The present T cell receptor (beta chain) was sequenced within a study of cytomegalovirus exposure and HLA in healthy donors. As for the study in general: Earlier results showed 90 million to 120 million unique TCR beta sequences derived from roughly 200 million T cells.

Germline CDR1 is SEHNR and CDR2 is FQNEAQ (reference sequence). The V segment lost 3 bases and the J segment 5 bases; nucleotides outside the gene matches: 4. The CDR3 has 14 amino acids. Use of 60 Vbeta and 13 Jbeta primers characterized the PCR. Sequenced by immunoSEQ multiplex PCR; TCRdb stores in-frame clones only, minus some. The sample shows some 250,000 clones, around 81% of them seen only once. Regarding this clone: Its target is not known.

General study points: Confirmation was obtained in vitro that a few CMV-associated chains are specific for CMV antigens.

Regarding donors, all were healthy bone marrow donors. In nominal health when sampled, donors likely had unrecorded immune exposures nonetheless. The gene calls are TRBV7-9 and TRBJ1-2; TRBD1 matches 9 bases. Sequenced: PBMCs. The TCR was taken from a woman aged 60-75 years in good health and CMV-seropositive. This chain's CDR3 is CASSFLDRGYGYTF. The CDR3 nucleotides read TGTGCCAGCAGCTTTCTGGACAGGGGATATGGCTACACCTTC.